The sequence of this T cell receptor beta chain was determined in a study of CD8 T cells in ankylosing spondylitis. Points from the study as a whole: For ankylosing spondylitis blood, a TCR beta motif of under ten highly homologous variants appeared characteristic.

Via MiXCR, TCRdb re-called the 5' RACE reads, giving one row per CDR3 protein. The table shows about 840,000 distinct CDR3 sequences, with roughly 12% occurring only once. This clonotype has just a few counts. Antigen: not known. V was pared by 0 bases and J by 0 bases, with 6 bases of the junction left unmatched. Germline V gene sequence: CDR1 LGHNA, CDR2 YSLEER. This CDR3 has 17 amino acids. This chain connects TRBV4-3 to TRBJ2-5; 8 nucleotides agree with TRBD2. Sequencing was done on a sample of blood, either unsorted or a sorted T cell fraction (not recorded which). The receptor comes from a male donor with ankylosing spondylitis. This CDR3 reads CASSQELAGMYQETQYF. DNA for the CDR3: TGCGCCAGCAGCCAAGAGTTAGCGGGGATGTACCAAGAGACCCAGTACTTC.